This TCR beta chain was sequenced during a study of cytomegalovirus exposure and HLA in healthy donors. Study-level background: The 110 or so validation repertoires used the same platform as the 666 first-cohort repertoires, a later analysis reported. Findings of the study overall: Researchers reported that a few CMV-associated chains were confirmed in vitro as CMV antigen-specific.

The CDR3 covers 14 residues. V lost 2 bases to trimming and J lost 1 base, with 3 bases between them. Germline-derived CDR1 and CDR2 are SNHLY and FYNNEI. The table came from immunoSEQ multiplex PCR; TCRdb's copy has only in-frame clones and leaves some out. The sample records some 87,000 clones, roughly 96% being singletons. Separation from the roughly 600-subject first cohort characterized the roughly 120-subject validation cohort, to which the donors belonged. A word on this clone: The antigen is not known.

The chain employs TRBV2 and TRBJ2-6; D call uncertain. Source material: PBMCs. The receptor's source is a young woman in good health and CMV-seronegative. CDR3 nucleotide sequence: TGTGCCAGCAGTGAAATATCTGGGGCCAACGTCCTGACTTTC. Protein product: CASSEISGANVLTF. Together with reference TRBV2 and TRBJ2-6, the CDR3 gives the full variable domain: EPEVTQTPSHQVTQMGQEVILRCVPISNHLYFYWYRQILGQKVEFLVSFYNNEISEKSEIFDDQFSVERPDGSNFTLKIRSTKLEDSAMYFCASSEISGANVLTFGAGSRLTVL.